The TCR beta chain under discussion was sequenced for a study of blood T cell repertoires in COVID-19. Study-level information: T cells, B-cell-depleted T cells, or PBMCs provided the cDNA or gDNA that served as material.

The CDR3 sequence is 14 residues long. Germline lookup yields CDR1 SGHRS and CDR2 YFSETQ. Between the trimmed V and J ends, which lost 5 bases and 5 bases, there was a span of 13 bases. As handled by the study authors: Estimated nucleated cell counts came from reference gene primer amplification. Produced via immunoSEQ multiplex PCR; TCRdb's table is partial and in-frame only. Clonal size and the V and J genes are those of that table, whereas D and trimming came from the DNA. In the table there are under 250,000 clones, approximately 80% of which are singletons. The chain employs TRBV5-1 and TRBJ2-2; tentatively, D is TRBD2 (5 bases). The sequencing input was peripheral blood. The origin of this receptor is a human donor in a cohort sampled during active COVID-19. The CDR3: CASRSEGLTGELFF. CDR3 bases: TGCGCCAGCAGAAGTGAGGGCTTGACCGGGGAGCTGTTTTTT.